Shown below are 9 T cell receptor beta chains from a single sample sequenced in a study of CD8 T cells in ankylosing spondylitis listed by TCRdb under 2017. Paper-wide results and their limitations: Blood from ankylosing spondylitis patients appeared to be characterized by a TCR beta motif made up of several highly homologous amino acid variants.

Libraries were made using 5' RACE. The listed sequencing device is Illumina HiSeq 2500. The public reads were reprocessed in TCRdb via fastp at Q25 and MiXCR, keeping in-frame beta chains. Each record represents a unique CDR3 protein, reported with the most common genes and DNA among its rows. The sample data list over 600,000 distinct CDR3 sequences, and around 19% of these were observed just once. The ten largest clones add up to around 19% of the sample. The antigens of these receptors remain unknown. What was sequenced was blood, either unsorted or a sorted T cell fraction (not recorded which). Receptor source: a male donor with ankylosing spondylitis.

The chain couples TRBV11-2 to TRBJ2-1; 14 nucleotides agree with TRBD2. The CDR3 contains 18 residues. Germline trimming cut 4 bases from V and 3 bases from J; bases unmatched to any gene: 8. CDR1 is SGHAT and CDR2 is FQNNGV in the germline V gene. CDR3 DNA: TGTGCCAGCAGCTCCCCGGGACTAGCGGGGGCAAACTACAATGAGCAGTTCTTC. Protein product: CASSSPGLAGANYNEQFF. Complete variable domain (other parts from reference TRBV11-2 and TRBJ2-1): EAGVAQSPRYKIIEKRQSVAFWCNPISGHATLYWYQQILGQGPKLLIQFQNNGVVDDSQLPKDRFSAERLKGVDSTLKIQPAKLEDSAVYLCASSSPGLAGANYNEQFFGPGTRLTVL.

The chain carries TRBV5-1 and TRBJ2-3; 11 nucleotides line up with TRBD2. The J segment lost 2 bases and the V segment lost 4 bases, leaving 12 bases of the junction unmatched. Germline CDR1 and CDR2: SGHRS and YFSETQ. This CDR3 spans 18 amino acids. The CDR3 here is CASSPGGLAGGPTDTQYF. The CDR3 nucleotides read TGCGCCAGCAGCCCGGGGGGGCTAGCGGGGGGACCCACAGATACGCAGTATTTT.

The chain employs TRBV15 and TRBJ2-1, with D uncertain. CDR3 size: 13 residues. Germline assignment: CDR1 LNHNV and CDR2 YYDKDF (reference sequence). Trimming took 2 bases from V and 8 from J, leaving 10 bases between them. The CDR3 DNA reads as TGTGCCACCAGCAGACTCGGATTGGATGAGCAGTTCTTC. Its translation is CATSRLGLDEQFF.

The J gene is TRBJ2-7, the V gene TRBV27, with 8 positions matching TRBD2. V lost 4 bases and J lost 4; bases outside the gene matches: 9. The germline gives CDR1 MNHEY, CDR2 SMNVEV (reference sequence). This CDR3 comprises 15 residues. The CDR3 DNA reads TGTGCCAGCAGTTCCAGGGGAGCGGGAGATTACGAGCAGTACTTC. Translation: CASSSRGAGDYEQYF.

There are many counts of this clonotype. This chain's CDR3 is CASSIGQGHYGYTF. The CDR3 DNA follows: TGTGCCAGCAGCATCGGACAGGGGCACTATGGCTACACCTTC. The rearrangement joins TRBV5-6 to TRBJ1-2; 9 bases are shared with TRBD1. V lost 4 bases to trimming and J lost 3 bases; unmatched junction nucleotides: 4. The CDR3 loop spans 14 amino acids. Per germline, CDR1 SGHDT and CDR2 YYEEEE.

At least ten counts were recorded for this clonotype. The chain couples TRBV5-6 to TRBJ1-4; 8 bases line up with TRBD1. Germline V gene data show CDR1 as SGHDT and CDR2 as YYEEEE. The CDR3 has 15 residues. V shed 5 bases, J shed 7 bases, and the junction held 10 bases outside the gene matches. In DNA, the CDR3 is TGTGCCAGCAGAGCGACAGGGGCGCGAAGTGAAAAACTGTTTTTT. The encoded protein is CASRATGARSEKLFF.

V usage is TRBV12-3 or TRBV12-4 and J usage is TRBJ2-5; a weak D match, TRBD1 (5 bases). Trimming removed 6 bases at V and 1 base at J, with 9 bases between. This CDR3 spans 13 amino acids. The DNA for the CDR3 is TGTGCCAGCAGACCAGGGATCCAAGAGACCCAGTACTTC. Its protein is CASRPGIQETQYF.

This clonotype was seen many times. CDR3 bases: TGTGCCAGCAGCCCCGAGGGACTAGCCACCAATACGCAGTATTTT. Its protein product is CASSPEGLATNTQYF. This chain joins TRBV7-3 and TRBJ2-3, with TRBD2 matching 9 bases. V shed 5 bases, J shed 7 bases, and the junction held 10 bases outside the gene matches. Germline V gene sequence: CDR1 SGHTA, CDR2 FQGTGA. The CDR3 is 15 amino acids.

V gene TRBV12-3 or TRBV12-4 combines with J gene TRBJ1-2; D call uncertain. The V end lost 8 bases, the J end lost 5 bases, and 9 bases lay between the germline ends. This CDR3 region has 11 residues. In nucleotides, the CDR3 is TGTGCCAGCTCCATGCGTTATGGCTACACCTTC. This encodes CASSMRYGYTF.